The T cell receptor beta chain under discussion was sequenced for a study of T cells in Graves' hyperthyroidism and ophthalmopathy. Study-level findings and limits: In the blood, most expanded thyroid clonotypes above 0.001 appeared as well.

Regarding this clonotype: Its cognate antigen is unknown.

CDR1 and CDR2 (germline): LNHDA, SQIVND (reference sequence). This CDR3 is 13 amino acids long. Between the trimmed V and J ends, which lost 0 bases and 6 bases, there was a span of 6 bases. Amplified TCR beta CDR3 regions came from RNA transcripts. HTBI primers were used for first-round RT-PCR of the TCR CDR3. TCRdb re-called the multiplex PCR reads through MiXCR, storing one row per CDR3 protein. The sample includes 470,000 or so distinct CDR3 sequences, less than 25% seen only once; the top ten take more than 25%. Over 18 months, lack of ophthalmopathy progression marked Graves' hyperthyroidism as stable. Exclusion of patients followed from uncontrolled infection, other autoimmune disease, pregnancy or lactation.

The TCR comes from a man aged 18 to 35 with Graves' hyperthyroidism. The gene calls are TRBV19 and TRBJ1-5; D gene unclear. The sample comprised blood. The CDR3 spells CASSIDRGQPQHF. CDR3 DNA: TGTGCCAGTAGTATAGATCGGGGTCAGCCCCAGCATTTT.